This T cell receptor (beta chain) emerged from a study of cytomegalovirus exposure and HLA in healthy donors. This PCR relied on a set of 60 Vbeta primers and 13 Jbeta primers. Only in-frame clones appear in the TCRdb table, and some are missing; sequencing was by immunoSEQ multiplex PCR. The table has about 140,000 clones, over 65% seen once; the top ten hold less than 3%. This TCR was recovered from a male donor in good health and CMV-seronegative. The sample was PBMCs.

The CDR3 spells CASSLSSGPYEQYF. The CDR3 DNA is TGTGCCAGCAGCTTATCTAGCGGTCCCTACGAGCAGTACTTC. The chain recombines TRBV7-2 with TRBJ2-7; 7 nucleotides line up with TRBD2. The length of the CDR3 is 14 residues. The J segment lost 2 bases and the V segment lost 2 bases, leaving 3 bases of the junction unmatched. Germline V lookup: CDR1 SGHTA, CDR2 FQGNSA.